This T cell receptor (beta chain) was sequenced for a study of neurological immune-mediated disorders. TCRdb independently ran MiXCR on the 5' RACE reads; one entry per CDR3 protein. The sample lists about 59,000 distinct CDR3 sequences; 20% to 30% were seen once. Noted time point: technical triplicate 2. V gave up 2 bases and J gave up 2 bases; unmatched junction bases: 4. The germline V gene encodes CDR1 SGDLS and CDR2 YYNGEE. The CDR3 is 15 amino acids. In its sample, this clonotype was seen many times. The chain recombines TRBV9 with TRBJ2-1, with 7 bases that match TRBD2. This receptor was obtained from a man in his sixties with HTLV-1-associated myelopathy (HAM/TSP). Sample: PBMCs. For the CDR3, the DNA is TGTGCCAGCAGCGTCCTAAGCGGGGCCTACAATGAGCAGTTCTTC. Translating gives CASSVLSGAYNEQFF.